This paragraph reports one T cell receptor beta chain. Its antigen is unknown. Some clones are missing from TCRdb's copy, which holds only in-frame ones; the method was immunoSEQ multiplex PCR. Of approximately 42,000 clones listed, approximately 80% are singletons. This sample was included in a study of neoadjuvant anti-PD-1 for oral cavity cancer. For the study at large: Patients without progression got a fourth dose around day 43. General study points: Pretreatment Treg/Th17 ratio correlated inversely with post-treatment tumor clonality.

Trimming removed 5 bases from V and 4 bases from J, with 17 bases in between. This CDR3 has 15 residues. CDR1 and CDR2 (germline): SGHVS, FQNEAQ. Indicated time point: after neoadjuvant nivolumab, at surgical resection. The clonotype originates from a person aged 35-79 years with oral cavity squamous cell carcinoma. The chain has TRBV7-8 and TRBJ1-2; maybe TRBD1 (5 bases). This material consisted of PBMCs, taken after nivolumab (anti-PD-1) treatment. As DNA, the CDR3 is TGTGCCAGCAGCCTCGACAGACGGACTCTCTATGGCTACACCTTC. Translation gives CASSLDRRTLYGYTF.